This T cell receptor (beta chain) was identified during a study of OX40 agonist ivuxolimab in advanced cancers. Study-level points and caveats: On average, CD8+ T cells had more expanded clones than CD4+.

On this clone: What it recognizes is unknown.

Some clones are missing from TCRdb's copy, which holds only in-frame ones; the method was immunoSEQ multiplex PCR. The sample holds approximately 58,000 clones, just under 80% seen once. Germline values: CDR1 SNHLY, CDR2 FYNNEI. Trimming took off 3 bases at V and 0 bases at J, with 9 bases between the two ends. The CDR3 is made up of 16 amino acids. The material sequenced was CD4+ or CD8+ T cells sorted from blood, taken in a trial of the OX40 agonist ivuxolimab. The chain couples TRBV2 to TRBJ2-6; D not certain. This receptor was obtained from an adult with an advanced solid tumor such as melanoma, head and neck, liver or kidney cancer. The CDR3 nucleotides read TGTGCCAGCAGTGAGGCGGAGTTCTCTGGGGCCAACGTCCTGACTTTC. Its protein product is CASSEAEFSGANVLTF.